This TCR beta chain was identified during a study of shared clonotypes between healthy human individuals. Germline V gene lookup returns CDR1 SGHNT and CDR2 YYREEE (reference sequence). V trimming: 0 bases; J trimming: 4 bases; junction bases outside the gene matches: 3. The CDR3 is made up of 14 amino acids. Whole-study results and caveats: Naive CD4 clonotypes overlapped across a few donors at approximately 5.5%.

Template for every sorted-subset replicate PCR totaled roughly 210 ng DNA, about 30,000 T cell genomes. As originally analysed: ImmunoSEQ output lacked quality scores and full-length reads, limiting matched filtering. Profiled with immunoSEQ multiplex PCR; TCRdb holds only in-frame clones, not every one. The DNA was the basis for D and trimming; V, J and clone size are from that table. The repertoire consists of more than 2 million clones, with about 94% occurring once and the leading ten covering approximately 1.7%. Terminally differentiated effector memory CD45RA+ cells were excluded from the naive CD8 cells, which were CD45RO-negative and positively selected for CCR7. Of note for this clone: Its specificity is not known.

This receptor was taken from a young man in good health. Some clones in this sample may be carry-over from other donors' samples. The gene calls are TRBV5-4 and TRBJ2-5; 7 positions agree with TRBD1. The sample was naive CD8+ T cells from PBMCs. The CDR3 sequence is CASSLEGAGETQYF. The CDR3 nucleotides read TGTGCCAGCAGCTTGGAGGGGGCTGGAGAGACCCAGTACTTC.